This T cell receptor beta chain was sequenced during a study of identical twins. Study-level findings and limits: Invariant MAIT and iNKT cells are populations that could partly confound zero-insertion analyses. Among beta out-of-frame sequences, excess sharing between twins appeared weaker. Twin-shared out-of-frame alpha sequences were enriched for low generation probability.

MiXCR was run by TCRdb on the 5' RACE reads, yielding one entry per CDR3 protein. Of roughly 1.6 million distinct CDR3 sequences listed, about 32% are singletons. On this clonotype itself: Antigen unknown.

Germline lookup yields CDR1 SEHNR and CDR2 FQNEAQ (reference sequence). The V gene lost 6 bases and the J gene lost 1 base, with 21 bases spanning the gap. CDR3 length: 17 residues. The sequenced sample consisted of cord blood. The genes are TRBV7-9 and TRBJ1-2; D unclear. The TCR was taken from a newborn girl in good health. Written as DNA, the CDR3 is TGTGCCAGCAGGCCAGCTTGGGATACGGATCTTAACTATGGCTACACCTTC. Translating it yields CASRPAWDTDLNYGYTF.